The 2 T cell receptor beta chains listed next were all sequenced from one sample in a study of blood T cell repertoires in COVID-19. Profiling relied on immunoSEQ multiplex PCR, and the TCRdb table lists in-frame clones only, not all of them. The table lists 220,000 or so clones, approximately 81% of them singletons. The material sequenced was peripheral blood. The receptors were sampled from an elderly woman with acute or convalescent COVID-19.

This chain links TRBV6-5 with TRBJ1-2; D perhaps matches TRBD1 (6 bases). Germline V gene data show CDR1 as MNHEY and CDR2 as SVGAGI. V lost 6 bases and J lost 10, with 18 bases in between. The length of the CDR3 is 13 residues. CDR3 in amino acids: CASRTDYRVDYTF. As DNA, the CDR3 is TGTGCCAGCAGGACAGATTACAGGGTCGACTACACCTTC.

V and J are TRBV6-2 or TRBV6-3 and TRBJ1-2; no firm D call. The CDR3 is 15 amino acids. Germline CDR1 and CDR2: MNHEY and SVGEGT. Trimming removed 4 bases at V and 3 bases at J, with 15 bases between. CDR3 in amino acids: CASSWPGSSDYGYTF. The CDR3 bases are TGTGCCAGCAGTTGGCCCGGGTCATCAGACTATGGCTACACCTTC.